The rows below give T cell receptor beta chains drawn from one sample of a study of T cell responses to AZD1222 COVID-19 vaccine. Measured with immunoSEQ multiplex PCR; TCRdb has only the in-frame clones, and not every one. This table holds 180,000 or so clones, approximately 90% found once. The sample here was peripheral blood, taken 28 days after the second AZD1222 dose. These receptors all stem from an adult who received the AZD1222 COVID-19 vaccine. Both conserved end residues are part of each CDR3.

j_call v_call cdr3_aa
TRBJ1-2 TRBV27 CASSPTQTYGYTF
TRBJ1-3 TRBV30 CAWSDENNSGNTIYF
TRBJ1-1 TRBV9 CASSAQEGFSTEAFF
TRBJ2-7 TRBV3-1/TRBV3-2 CASSRPDPGGRTYEQYF
TRBJ2-2 TRBV27 CASSAPGPNTGELFF
TRBJ1-1 TRBV6-1 CASSEIDRAPGSTEAFF
TRBJ2-5 TRBV25-1 CASSDPSGYQETQYF
TRBJ1-1 TRBV29-1 CSVGHMNTEAFF
TRBJ1-6 TRBV2 CARNIGTGKNSPLHF
TRBJ2-7 TRBV30 CAWSAGTSGGYSYEQYF
TRBJ2-7 TRBV6-2/TRBV6-3 CASSPRGYEQYF
TRBJ2-3 TRBV5-5 CASSLAGSPFTDTQYF
TRBJ1-1 TRBV2 CASRTDSNTEAFF
TRBJ1-5 TRBV10-3 CAISGGQGEQPQHF
TRBJ1-6 TRBV2 CASSAAATGGSPLHF
TRBJ1-1 TRBV12-2 CASRFKPNTEAFF
TRBJ1-2 TRBV30 CAWYRETNGYTF
TRBJ2-1 TRBV29-1 CSVGGQPVNNEQFF
TRBJ1-5 TRBV25-1 CASSDTGLNQPQHF
TRBJ2-1 TRBV18 CASSLKGQLAGLHEQFF
TRBJ1-2 TRBV5-6 CASSFRDYGYTF
TRBJ2-7 TRBV11-2 CASSLEGTRFTYEQYF
TRBJ2-3 TRBV6-5 CASSCPFGQGGDTQYF
TRBJ1-6 TRBV6-5 CASSSSEGRSPLHF
TRBJ1-2 TRBV12-3/TRBV12-4 CASSLRGGGYTF
TRBJ2-7 TRBV6-6 CASTNGASYEQYF
TRBJ1-1 TRBV2 CASIDRGRPEAFF
TRBJ1-2 TRBV10-3 CAIGGGRNYGYTF
TRBJ1-3 TRBV2 CASSDLGGVSGNTIYF
TRBJ2-4 TRBV7-2 CASSAREVAKNIQYF
TRBJ1-4 TRBV12-3/TRBV12-4 CASSKTTNEKLFF
TRBJ2-1 TRBV5-1 CASSLEGGSDEQFF
TRBJ1-1 TRBV12-5 CASAPRGMNTEAFF
TRBJ2-3 TRBV12-5 CASGSTSGVRAGTDTQYF
TRBJ2-3 TRBV18 CASYEGGTDTQYF
TRBJ2-7 TRBV11-2 CASRRTSGSEVEQYF
TRBJ1-5 TRBV12-3/TRBV12-4 CASSLHSNQPQHF
TRBJ1-6 TRBV5-5 CASSLGRPLHF
TRBJ1-2 TRBV2 CASSVANGYTF
TRBJ1-2 TRBV27 CASSLTQSNYGYTF
TRBJ1-2 TRBV5-4 CASSLGGDNYGYTF
TRBJ2-7 TRBV7-9 CASSLRRGGGNSYEQYF
TRBJ2-1 TRBV6-5 CASSSPASSAYNEQFF
TRBJ1-1 TRBV7-9 CASSTGQGYTEAFF
TRBJ2-7 TRBV7-3 CASSSHGAGGYEQYF
TRBJ1-5 TRBV7-2 CASSLSGFSNQPQHF
TRBJ2-2 TRBV29-1 CSVVRVGGELFF
TRBJ2-1 TRBV9 CASSPTSGANEQFF
TRBJ1-2 TRBV3-1/TRBV3-2 CASSQEGVGYTF
TRBJ1-1 TRBV6-5 CASSYSAEVNTEAFF
TRBJ1-6 TRBV5-6 CASSSGQGGLLYNSPLHF
TRBJ2-1 TRBV28 CASSYQGQGNEQFF